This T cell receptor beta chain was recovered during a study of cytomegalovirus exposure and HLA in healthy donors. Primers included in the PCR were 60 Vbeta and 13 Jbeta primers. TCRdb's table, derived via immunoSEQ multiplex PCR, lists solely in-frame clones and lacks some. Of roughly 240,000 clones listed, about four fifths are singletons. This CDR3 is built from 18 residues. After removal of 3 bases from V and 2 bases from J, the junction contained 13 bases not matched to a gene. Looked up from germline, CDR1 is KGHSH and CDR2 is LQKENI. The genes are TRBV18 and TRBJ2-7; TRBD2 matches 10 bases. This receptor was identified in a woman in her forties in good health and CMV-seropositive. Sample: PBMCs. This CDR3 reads CASSPRSGTSVTAYEQYF. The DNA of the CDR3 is TGTGCCAGCTCACCCCGATCCGGGACTAGCGTGACTGCCTACGAGCAGTACTTC.